A single sample gave rise to the 23 T cell receptor beta chains below, sequenced in a study of blood T cell repertoires in COVID-19. TCRdb's table, derived via immunoSEQ multiplex PCR, lists solely in-frame clones and lacks some. The profile shows under 250,000 clones, over 75% of them singletons. The specimen sequenced was PBMCs or T cells enriched from blood (not recorded which). The receptor set was obtained from a woman between 45 and 60 years old with acute COVID-19.

V is TRBV7-2 and J is TRBJ2-5; 10 bases agree with TRBD1. This CDR3 is 15 amino acids long. Germline V gene sequence: CDR1 SGHTA, CDR2 FQGNSA. Losses at the gene ends were 5 bases for V and 2 bases for J; bases not matched to a gene: 5. The CDR3 reads CASSRGQGEQETQYF. The CDR3 nucleotides read TGTGCCAGCAGCCGTGGACAGGGGGAACAAGAGACCCAGTACTTC. The complete variable domain, with remaining parts taken from reference TRBV7-2 and TRBJ2-5, reads GAGVSQSPSNKVTEKGKDVELRCDPISGHTALYWYRQSLGQGLEFLIYFQGNSAPDKSGLPSDRFSAERTGGSVSTLTIQRTQQEDSAVYLCASSRGQGEQETQYFGPGTRLLVL.

The rearrangement uses TRBV9 and TRBJ2-1, with D possibly matching TRBD1 (6 bases). The length of the CDR3 is 16 residues. The V and J ends lost 3 bases and 2 bases respectively, with 15 bases between them. Germline CDR1 SGDLS, CDR2 YYNGEE. The CDR3 sequence is CASSETQGLTYNEQFF. The CDR3 region has the DNA TGTGCCAGCAGCGAGACCCAGGGGCTAACCTACAATGAGCAGTTCTTC.

V usage is TRBV6-1 and J usage is TRBJ1-2; a weak D match, TRBD1 (5 bases). CDR3 length: 14 residues. The V and J ends lost 6 bases and 2 bases respectively, with 13 bases between them. CDR1 is MNHNS, CDR2 SASEGT, per germline. CDR3 coding DNA: TGTGCCAGCAGCCGAACAGGTCCCAACTATGGCTACACCTTC. Its translation: CASSRTGPNYGYTF.

In this sample, this clone turned up once. The chain recombines TRBV7-9 with TRBJ2-4; D perhaps matches TRBD2 (5 bases). The V end lost 0 bases, the J end lost 0 bases, and 12 bases lay between the germline ends. The germline V gene has CDR1 SEHNR and CDR2 FQNEAQ (reference sequence). The CDR3 is 17 residues long. CDR3 nucleotide sequence: TGTGCCAGCAGCTTAGCGCTGTCCGGACTAGCCAAAAACATTCAGTACTTC. Translating it yields CASSLALSGLAKNIQYF.

The CDR3 spells CASSQRDRVHEQYF. The CDR3 coding sequence is TGTGCCAGCAGCCAACGGGACAGGGTCCACGAGCAGTACTTC. The chain couples TRBV21-1 to TRBJ2-7; the table's D gene call, TRBD1, was not cross checked with the DNA. TRBV21-1 is tagged as a pseudogene. The CDR3 consists of 14 residues.

The chain carries TRBV30 and TRBJ2-6; 8 bases are shared with TRBD1. The J segment lost 2 bases and the V segment lost 8 bases, leaving 8 bases of the junction unmatched. CDR3 length equals 15 residues. Germline V lookup: CDR1 GTSNPN, CDR2 SVGIG (reference sequence). The CDR3 is CALGQGAAGANVLTF. The DNA of the CDR3 is TGTGCCCTGGGGCAGGGGGCCGCTGGGGCCAACGTCCTGACTTTC.

This clone was picked up a small number of times. The chain is built from TRBV6-6 and TRBJ2-7; a possible D gene is TRBD1 (6 bases). Looked up from germline, CDR1 is MNHNY and CDR2 is SVGAGI (reference sequence). V dropped 6 bases and J dropped 3 bases, with 12 bases sitting between them. CDR3 length equals 13 residues. As DNA, the CDR3 is TGTGCCAGCAGCCGGGGACAAAACTACGAGCAGTACTTC. Translated: CASSRGQNYEQYF.

The V and J genes are TRBV29-1 and TRBJ2-3; perhaps TRBD1 as D (6 bases). From germline, CDR1 is SQVTM and CDR2 ANQGSEA. The CDR3 is 14 residues long. Deletions cut 5 bases from V and 4 bases from J, with 16 bases between. The CDR3 sequence is CSVLISRGADTQYF. The CDR3 bases are TGCAGCGTTCTCATAAGCAGGGGCGCAGATACGCAGTATTTT.

The table lists this clone with a few counts. The chain employs TRBV9 and TRBJ1-1; tentatively, D is TRBD1 (6 bases). V shed 1 base and J shed 4 bases, with 11 bases lying between them. The CDR3 consists of 14 residues. Per germline, CDR1 SGDLS and CDR2 YYNGEE. DNA of the CDR3: TGTGCCAGCAGCGTATCAGGGGCGGGCACTGAAGCTTTCTTT. Translation gives CASSVSGAGTEAFF. Based on the CDR3 plus reference TRBV9 and TRBJ1-1, the full variable domain is DSGVTQTPKHLITATGQRVTLRCSPRSGDLSVYWYQQSLDQGLQFLIQYYNGEERAKGNILERFSAQQFPDLHSELNLSSLELGDSALYFCASSVSGAGTEAFFGQGTRLTVV.

V gene TRBV7-8 combines with J gene TRBJ1-6; D may be TRBD1 (6 bases). V shed 5 bases and J shed 4 bases, with 15 bases lying between them. This CDR3 is built from 16 residues. Germline V gives CDR1 SGHVS, CDR2 FQNEAQ. The CDR3 DNA reads TGTGCCAGCAGCGAATTCGGACAGAATTATAATTCACCCCTCCACTTT. Protein product: CASSEFGQNYNSPLHF.

This clone was seen a single time. The gene calls are TRBV4-3 and TRBJ2-6, with unresolved D. Per the germline V gene, CDR1 is LGHNA and CDR2 is YSLEER. Trimming took off 4 bases at V and 1 base at J, with 5 bases between the two ends. The CDR3 is 14 residues long. The CDR3 loop is CASSRGSGANVLTF. The CDR3, as DNA: TGCGCCAGCAGCCGCGGTTCTGGGGCCAACGTCCTGACTTTC.

This sequence joins TRBV7-8 and TRBJ1-4; 9 bases agree with TRBD1. V shed 1 base and J 5 bases; nucleotides not matched to a gene: 5. The CDR3 is made up of 16 amino acids. Germline CDR1 SGHVS, CDR2 FQNEAQ. CDR3 DNA sequence: TGTGCCAGCAGCTTAGGGGGACAGGGCCGGAATGAAAAACTGTTTTTT. The encoded protein is CASSLGGQGRNEKLFF.

V and J are TRBV7-2 and TRBJ1-5; TRBD1 agrees at 8 bases. CDR3 length equals 13 residues. Germline V lookup: CDR1 SGHTA, CDR2 FQGNSA. The V and J ends lost 4 bases and 7 bases, in that order; junction bases with no gene match: 3. CDR3 DNA sequence: TGTGCCAGCAGCTACCAGGGGGCGCAGCCCCAGCATTTT. It encodes CASSYQGAQPQHF.

This sequence joins TRBV5-3 and TRBJ2-1; 8 nucleotides line up with TRBD1. TRBV5-3 is designated an ORF whose function remains uncertain. The J segment lost 4 bases and the V segment lost 4 bases, leaving 13 bases of the junction unmatched. The CDR3 extends over 17 amino acids. CDR3 coding DNA: TGTGCCAGAAGCAATTTCGGACAGGGACCCATATACAATGAGCAGTTCTTC. As protein: CARSNFGQGPIYNEQFF.

J is TRBJ2-2 and V is TRBV27; D gene unclear. Trimming stripped 3 bases from V and 0 bases from J, with 11 bases between. The CDR3 runs to 16 residues. Germline assignment: CDR1 MNHEY and CDR2 SMNVEV (reference sequence). CDR3 bases: TGTGCCAGCAGTTTCGGCGGCCGGACGAACACCGGGGAGCTGTTTTTT. Translating it yields CASSFGGRTNTGELFF.

The rearrangement joins TRBV12-3 or TRBV12-4 to TRBJ1-2, with D possibly matching TRBD1 (5 bases). Trimming removed 3 bases from V and 7 bases from J, with 6 bases in between. This CDR3 has 11 amino acids. This chain's CDR3 is CASSFGAGYTF. The CDR3 nucleotides read TGTGCCAGCAGTTTTGGGGCTGGCTACACCTTC.

The chain links TRBV6-5 to TRBJ1-1; D perhaps matches TRBD1 (5 bases). With 6 bases removed from V and 4 bases from J, the gap between germline ends came to 15 bases. This CDR3 comprises 14 residues. CDR1 and CDR2 (germline): MNHEY, SVGAGI. The CDR3 is CASRRSGGVTEAFF. The CDR3 DNA follows: TGTGCCAGCAGACGCAGTGGAGGGGTCACTGAAGCTTTCTTT.

The V gene is TRBV19, the J gene TRBJ1-4, with D perhaps matching TRBD1 (6 bases). V was trimmed by 3 bases and J by 5 bases, leaving 13 bases between them. Germline CDR1 LNHDA, CDR2 SQIVND (reference sequence). The CDR3 length is 15 residues. CDR3 in DNA: TGTGCCAGTAGTATCGCGACAGGTCCGAATGAAAAACTGTTTTTT. This encodes CASSIATGPNEKLFF. The whole variable domain, remainder taken from reference TRBV19 and TRBJ1-4, is DGGITQSPKYLFRKEGQNVTLSCEQNLNHDAMYWYRQDPGQGLRLIYYSQIVNDFQKGDIAEGYSVSREKKESFPLTVTSAQKNPTAFYLCASSIATGPNEKLFFGSGTQLSVL.

The rearrangement uses TRBV12-3 or TRBV12-4 and TRBJ2-3; a weak D match, TRBD2 (6 bases). Trimming took 7 bases from V and 5 from J, leaving 7 bases between them. The CDR3 runs to 11 residues. CDR3 protein: CASNSGDTQYF. Here the CDR3 DNA reads TGTGCCAGCAATAGCGGAGATACGCAGTATTTT.

V gene TRBV19 combines with J gene TRBJ2-7; 7 bases align to TRBD1. Germline V gene lookup returns CDR1 LNHDA and CDR2 SQIVND (reference sequence). V shed 4 bases and J 2 bases; nucleotides not matched to a gene: 5. The CDR3 consists of 14 residues. CDR3 DNA sequence: TGTGCCAGTAGTACTACAGGGGTCCCCTACGAGCAGTACTTC. Residues: CASSTTGVPYEQYF. The entire variable domain, with the rest obtained from reference TRBV19 and TRBJ2-7, is as follows: DGGITQSPKYLFRKEGQNVTLSCEQNLNHDAMYWYRQDPGQGLRLIYYSQIVNDFQKGDIAEGYSVSREKKESFPLTVTSAQKNPTAFYLCASSTTGVPYEQYFGPGTRLTVT.

This clone was found a few times. As DNA, the CDR3 is TGCGCCAGCAGCTTGGCGGGACAGGGAAAGAGGTATGGCTACACCTTC. Translating it yields CASSLAGQGKRYGYTF. The V call is TRBV5-1, the J call TRBJ1-2; 9 bases align to TRBD1. This CDR3 comprises 16 residues. V was clipped by 0 bases and J by 5 bases; unmatched bases: 8. The germline gives CDR1 SGHRS, CDR2 YFSETQ. Combining the CDR3 with reference TRBV5-1 and TRBJ1-2 gives the whole variable domain KAGVTQTPRYLIKTRGQQVTLSCSPISGHRSVSWYQQTPGQGLQFLFEYFSETQRNKGNFPGRFSGRQFSNSRSEMNVSTLELGDSALYLCASSLAGQGKRYGYTFGSGTRLTVV.

This clone was recorded only once. CDR3 in amino acids: CASGLGNRLEKLFF. CDR3 DNA sequence: TGTGCTAGTGGTTTGGGAAACAGGTTGGAAAAACTGTTTTTT. The V gene is TRBV12-5, the J gene TRBJ1-4; D may be TRBD1 (5 bases). From germline, CDR1 is LGHNT and CDR2 FRNRAP. The CDR3 extends over 14 amino acids. V was trimmed by 1 base and J by 8 bases, leaving 11 bases between them.

Here the CDR3 DNA reads TGTGCCAGCAGCCCCGGGTTTAACAATCAGCCCCAGCATTTT. Its protein is CASSPGFNNQPQHF. V gene TRBV5-8 combines with J gene TRBJ1-5; unclear D gene. Trimming removed 4 bases at V and 3 bases at J, with 11 bases between. The CDR3 has 14 residues. Germline lookup yields CDR1 SGHTS and CDR2 YDEGEE.